The text below deals with one TCR beta chain. Its antigen remains unknown. Researchers ran the PCR with 60 Vbeta and 13 Jbeta primers. The data were produced by immunoSEQ multiplex PCR, yet TCRdb's version contains in-frame clones alone and is incomplete. The table has some 200,000 clones, approximately 81% seen once. The CDR3 totals 15 residues. Germline lookup yields CDR1 MGHDK and CDR2 SYGVNS. This specimen comes from a study of cytomegalovirus exposure and HLA in healthy donors. General observations from the study: For TCR beta chains, V- and J-gene trimming was later linked to a missense DCLRE1C variant.

The chain is built from TRBV25-1 and TRBJ2-5; TRBD1 matches 8 bases. The J call is uncertain, as TRBJ2-7 better fits the DNA end. The material sequenced was PBMCs. This clonotype originated in a man between 50 and 59 years old in good health and CMV-seronegative. The CDR3 DNA follows: TGTGCCAGCAGTGGCACAGGGGGGCACGGGTTCGAGCAGTACTTC. The encoded protein is CASSGTGGHGFEQYF.